A selection of T cell receptor beta chains follows, all from one sample in a study of blood T cell repertoires in COVID-19. Sequenced by immunoSEQ multiplex PCR; TCRdb stores in-frame clones only, minus some. The sample has 100,000 to 120,000 clones, 75% to 80% seen once. Sequencing was performed on peripheral blood. The receptors were gathered from a woman of 80 years or more with active or convalescent COVID-19. CDR3s include the opening cysteine and the closing phenylalanine or tryptophan. Each record gives: V gene, CDR3 protein.

>TRBV9
CASSVAPVGELFF
>TRBV19
CASSNTHGTAEAFF
>TRBV15
CATKAGDHYNEQFF
>TRBV6-8
CASSYGLAANTGELFF
>TRBV4-1
CASSGSRETQYF
>TRBV7-9
CASSLETPLVLQGTEAFF
>TRBV7-2
CASSLVQGDNEQFF
>TRBV5-4
CASSPSQGPNTEAFF
>TRBV5-1
CASSLFGRGAGYTF
>TRBV5-5
CASSLSSGTANSPLHF
>TRBV5-1
CASSSLAGAGETQYF
>TRBV4-1
CASSQVGGRAGANVLTF
>TRBV29-1
CSVLAGGPDTQYF
>TRBV2
CASSEGQNTGELFF
>TRBV7-3
CASSLGGGRAADTQYF
>TRBV6-5
CASKKSGTGDYEQYF
>TRBV5-1
CASSLNRDRGRVHNEQFF
>TRBV7-9
CASRGGSNTGELFF
>TRBV9
CASSRHGGAYGYTF
>TRBV14
CASSFLSTGELFF
>TRBV4-1
CASSLLGLVYNEQFF
>TRBV28
CASSLLKGDQPQHF
>TRBV24-1
CATSEKGTSGRGTDTQYF
>TRBV2
CASSQRGGPNTEAFF
>TRBV18
CASSPADSRAYEQYF
>TRBV2
CASSPPRGYIHEQYF
>TRBV11-1
CASSSTLAGGETQYF
>TRBV9
CASSRQFWGYTF
>TRBV18
CASSPKTGGQETQYF
>TRBV5-1
CASSRDRQETQYF
>TRBV6-5
CASSYSVTSGPYEQYF
>TRBV7-2
CASSQQGLLGTDTQYF
>TRBV2
CASRNRGYEQYF
>TRBV7-2
CASSSLGQGYYGYTF
>TRBV2
CASSRRTTAGELFF
>TRBV27
CASTTAFMGATDTQYF
>TRBV6-6
CASMSGRGSYEQYF